The 20 T cell receptor beta chains listed next were all sequenced from one sample in a study of T cells in Graves' hyperthyroidism and ophthalmopathy. The source material, RNA transcripts, was used to amplify TCR beta CDR3 regions. In the first-round RT-PCR of the TCR CDR3, the HTBI primer set was used. From the multiplex PCR reads, TCRdb called clonotypes with MiXCR, one entry per CDR3 protein. The data show 300,000 to 450,000 distinct CDR3 sequences, approximately 14% seen once. Sequenced input: blood. The receptor source for this set is a woman between 18 and 29 years old with Graves' hyperthyroidism that later progressed to Graves' ophthalmopathy.

A few counts support this clonotype. V and J are TRBV20-1 and TRBJ1-2; a possible D gene is TRBD1 (5 bases). This CDR3 is 13 amino acids long. Germline assignment: CDR1 DFQATT and CDR2 SNEGSKA (reference sequence). Trimming took off 6 bases at V and 8 bases at J, with 19 bases between the two ends. CDR3 sequence (DNA): TGCAGTGCCCCCGTTCCGGGGGGGGGGGGCTACACCTTC. It translates to CSAPVPGGGGYTF.

This clonotype was counted at least ten times. J is TRBJ2-1 and V is TRBV6-1, with 7 bases that match TRBD2. This CDR3 region has 16 residues. Trimming took 7 bases from V and 8 from J; bases not matched to a gene: 17. Germline values: CDR1 MNHNS, CDR2 SASEGT. CDR3 DNA: TGTGCCAGCAAAGGTACGGGCGGGAGACCCCAGCATGAGCAGTTCTTC. Translated, it gives CASKGTGGRPQHEQFF.

About this clonotype itself: A much larger clone is a single base away; this may be a read error. The CDR3 sequence is CASSTGGSNTGAFF. CDR3 nucleotide sequence: TGTGCCAGCAGTACAGGGGGCTCGAACACTGGAGCTTTCTTT. The rearrangement links TRBV6-1 to TRBJ1-1; 9 positions match TRBD1. CDR1 is MNHNS, CDR2 SASEGT, per germline. The CDR3 is 14 residues long.

Ten or more counts support this clonotype. The chain recombines TRBV6-2 or TRBV6-3 with TRBJ2-7, with 10 bases identical to TRBD2. Germline V gene data show CDR1 as MNHEY and CDR2 as SVGEGT. Losses at the gene ends were 6 bases for V and 2 bases for J; bases not matched to a gene: 10. The CDR3 has 16 amino acids. Here the CDR3 DNA reads TGTGCCAGCAGAAGACCACTAGCGGGAAAAGCCTACGAGCAGTACTTC. Protein product: CASRRPLAGKAYEQYF.

This clonotype was recorded at least ten times. One end of the junction is discordant with germline, which a read error may explain. The V and J genes are TRBV20-1 and TRBJ2-5; D gene uncertain. The germline V gene has CDR1 DFQATT and CDR2 SNEGSKA (reference sequence). This CDR3 contains 15 residues. The CDR3 DNA is TGCAGTGCTAGAGATCCCCGATCGACGGTTGAGATCCAGTACTTC. Its protein product is CSARDPRSTVEIQYF.

This clonotype was recorded at least ten times. V is TRBV24-1 and J is TRBJ2-2; TRBD2 agrees at 8 bases. Germline V gene sequence: CDR1 KGHDR, CDR2 SFDVKD. The V segment lost 0 bases and the J segment 3 bases; nucleotides outside the gene matches: 2. CDR3 length equals 16 residues. The CDR3 region is CATSDLTSGDTGELFF. For the CDR3, the DNA is TGTGCCACCAGTGATTTGACTAGCGGAGACACCGGGGAGCTGTTTTTT.

At least ten counts were recorded for this clonotype. The V gene is TRBV28, the J gene TRBJ1-2; no clear D. This CDR3 is 13 amino acids long. Germline values: CDR1 MDHEN, CDR2 SYDVKM. Trimming removed 3 bases from V and 7 bases from J, with 12 bases in between. The CDR3 here is CASSFRTRTGYTF. The CDR3 coding sequence is TGTGCCAGCAGTTTCCGCACTAGGACTGGCTACACCTTC.

This clonotype was counted at least ten times. The V and J genes are TRBV28 and TRBJ1-6, with 11 bases that match TRBD1. CDR3 length: 16 residues. Trimming cost V 4 bases and J 7 bases; bases outside gene matches: 6. Germline assignment: CDR1 MDHEN and CDR2 SYDVKM. CDR3 sequence: CASSWGTGGGNSPLHF. DNA for the CDR3: TGTGCCAGCAGTTGGGGGACAGGGGGTGGGAATTCACCCCTCCACTTT.

Only a few counts were recorded for this clonotype. The chain carries TRBV28 and TRBJ2-2; 7 bases match TRBD1. CDR3 length: 15 residues. Germline CDR1 MDHEN, CDR2 SYDVKM. Trimming removed 6 bases from V and 5 bases from J; junction bases left unmatched: 9. The CDR3 DNA sequence: TGTGCCAGCAGAGCTCGGGACAGTTGGACCGGGGAGCTGTTTTTT. Protein: CASRARDSWTGELFF.

This clonotype was counted many times. The V and J genes are TRBV28 and TRBJ2-7, with 7 bases fitting TRBD2. J lost 5 bases, V lost 5 bases, and 36 bases had no gene match. CDR3 length equals 23 residues. Germline lookup yields CDR1 MDHEN and CDR2 SYDVKM. The DNA of the CDR3 is TGTGCCAGCAGTCCCTCGCGGCCCCTCCCCTGGACGGTGGACATAGCCGGGAGGAACGAGCAGTACTTC. It translates to CASSPSRPLPWTVDIAGRNEQYF.

The DNA of the CDR3 is TGTGCCAGTAGTCGGAGTGGACTAGACTACGAGCAGTACTTC. It codes for CASSRSGLDYEQYF. The chain combines TRBV19 with TRBJ2-7; 7 positions match TRBD2. Germline V gives CDR1 LNHDA, CDR2 SQIVND (reference sequence). Unmatched junction bases numbered 7, after V lost 5 bases and J lost 3 bases. The CDR3 runs 14 residues.

The chain recombines TRBV7-8 with TRBJ1-3, with TRBD1 identical over 9 bases. The V segment lost 5 bases and the J segment 0 bases; nucleotides outside the gene matches: 8. The CDR3 contains 17 residues. Germline CDR1 and CDR2: SGHVS and FQNEAQ. CDR3 nucleotide sequence: TGTGCCAGCAGCCAGGGACAGGGCTCGACCTCTGGAAACACCATATATTTT. This translates into CASSQGQGSTSGNTIYF.

This clonotype was found a few times. This may be a read error: a much more frequent sequence differs by one nucleotide. The V call is TRBV20-1, the J call TRBJ2-1, with D perhaps being TRBD1 or TRBD2 (6 bases each). The CDR3 has 14 amino acids. V was cut by 5 bases and J by 9 bases, with 20 bases left in between. Germline CDR1 and CDR2: DFQATT and SNEGSKA (reference sequence). Written as DNA, the CDR3 is TGCAGTGCTGCTACTCAGAGGGGGGCATTTGAGCAGTTCTTC. It yields the protein CSAATQRGAFEQFF.

This clonotype was counted many times. J is TRBJ1-3 and V is TRBV28, with D perhaps TRBD1 (6 bases). The CDR3 totals 15 residues. CDR1 is MDHEN, CDR2 SYDVKM, per germline. V was cut by 3 bases and J by 0 bases, with 9 bases left in between. The CDR3 reads CASSLQGLSGNTIYF. The CDR3 DNA is TGTGCCAGCAGTTTGCAGGGGCTCTCTGGAAACACCATATATTTT.

This clonotype has only a few counts. This could be a read error, since a much larger clone is one nucleotide away. This chain's CDR3 is CASSWTANQPRHF. CDR3 sequence (DNA): TGTGCCAGCAGTTGGACGGCCAATCAGCCCCGGCATTTT. The rearrangement joins TRBV2 to TRBJ1-5; D remains ambiguous. This CDR3 is 13 amino acids long. Germline V CDR1 and CDR2: SNHLY, FYNNEI.

This clonotype was seen many times. The CDR3 protein is CASSTGQEAGELFF. In DNA form, the CDR3 reads TGTGCCAGTAGTACGGGACAGGAGGCCGGGGAGCTGTTTTTT. The chain uses TRBV19 and TRBJ2-2; 8 nucleotides agree with TRBD1. The ends lost 4 bases at V and 6 bases at J; junction bases unmatched: 4. The CDR3 is 14 residues long. Germline V gives CDR1 LNHDA, CDR2 SQIVND (reference sequence). The full variable domain, completed using reference TRBV19 and TRBJ2-2, is DGGITQSPKYLFRKEGQNVTLSCEQNLNHDAMYWYRQDPGQGLRLIYYSQIVNDFQKGDIAEGYSVSREKKESFPLTVTSAQKNPTAFYLCASSTGQEAGELFFGEGSRLTVL.

In regard to this clonotype: A read error may explain this, as a much larger clone is one base away. CDR3: CASSLRSWDSHNEQLF. As DNA, the CDR3 is TGTGCCAGCAGTTTACGGTCATGGGACAGTCACAATGAGCAGCTCTTC. The chain carries TRBV27 and TRBJ2-1; 7 nucleotides agree with TRBD1. The CDR3 consists of 16 residues. Germline-derived CDR1 and CDR2 are MNHEY and SMNVEV (reference sequence).

This clonotype has more than one count but fewer than ten. The V gene is TRBV19, the J gene TRBJ2-1; 8 bases align to TRBD2. V was clipped by 3 bases and J by 6 bases; unmatched bases: 10. The CDR3 runs 16 residues. Germline CDR1 LNHDA, CDR2 SQIVND (reference sequence). CDR3 nucleotide sequence: TGTGCCAGTAGTATTGCCGGGACTAGAAGAGGCAATGAGCAGTTCTTC. Translation: CASSIAGTRRGNEQFF.

The genes are TRBV10-3 and TRBJ2-7; the match to TRBD1 covers 10 bases. J was trimmed by 0 bases and V by 10 bases; bases with no gene match: 18. The germline CDR1 and CDR2 sequences are ENHRY and SYGVKD. The CDR3 spans 18 residues. The CDR3 loop reads CATANRDRGFRSSYEQYF. The CDR3 bases are TGTGCCACAGCGAACCGGGACAGGGGTTTTAGAAGCTCCTACGAGCAGTACTTC.

The V call is TRBV15, the J call TRBJ1-5, with a tentative D call TRBD1 (5 bases). Germline CDR1 and CDR2: LNHNV and YYDKDF (reference sequence). V lost 1 base to trimming and J lost 2 bases, with 9 bases between them. CDR3 size: 15 residues. CDR3 protein: CATSRVGGGNQPQHF. CDR3 bases: TGTGCCACCAGCAGAGTGGGGGGGGGCAATCAGCCCCAGCATTTT.